Listed below are T cell receptor beta chains from one sample, sequenced in a study of control samples from healthy donors and cancer patients. The repertoire was sequenced with immunoSEQ multiplex PCR; TCRdb's copy has only in-frame clones and lacks some. The sample yields about 130,000 clones, roughly 90% seen once. The sequenced sample consisted of blood. The source of these receptors is a young man in good health. Each CDR3 is given with its conserved first and last residue. The D gene is left open where the match is weak. The size field is filled for only some rows; it gives once, few, many or a size class.

V gene	D gene	clone size	J gene	CDR3 protein	CDR3 DNA
TRBV5-4	NA	NA	TRBJ1-1	CASSFHTGRVSFF	TGTGCCAGCAGCTTCCACACAGGTCGCGTGTCTTTCTTT
TRBV6-2/TRBV6-3	TRBD1	NA	TRBJ1-1	CASSWAWDRGTEAFF	TGTGCCAGCAGTTGGGCTTGGGACAGGGGCACTGAAGCTTTCTTT
TRBV9	NA	NA	TRBJ2-1	CASSVGQRAAYNEQFF	TGTGCCAGCAGCGTAGGACAGAGGGCGGCCTACAATGAGCAGTTCTTC
TRBV7-6	NA	NA	TRBJ2-5	CASSSLSASSGAPGETQYF	TGTGCCAGCAGCTCCCTATCCGCCTCTTCGGGGGCGCCTGGGGAGACCCAGTACTTC
TRBV2	TRBD1	once	TRBJ1-2	CASSVTGTGMNYGYTF	TGTGCCAGCAGTGTCACCGGGACAGGGATGAACTATGGCTACACCTTC
TRBV6-5	NA	NA	TRBJ2-3	CASTTGGSTDTQYF	TGTGCCAGCACGACGGGGGGCAGCACAGATACGCAGTATTTT
TRBV5-1	NA	NA	TRBJ2-7	CASSLDWGLAYEQYF	TGCGCCAGCAGCTTGGACTGGGGACTTGCCTACGAGCAGTACTTC
TRBV5-8	TRBD1	NA	TRBJ2-4	CASSLSLIAGGVNIQYF	TGTGCCAGCAGCTTGTCCCTGATTGCAGGGGGCGTGAACATTCAGTACTTC
TRBV6-5	NA	NA	TRBJ2-1	CASSFVGHNEQFF	TGTGCCAGCAGTTTCGTGGGCCACAATGAGCAGTTCTTC
TRBV7-2	NA	NA	TRBJ2-6	CASSLRGSGANVLTF	TGTGCCAGCAGCTTACGGGGCTCTGGGGCCAACGTCCTGACTTTC
TRBV4-3	TRBD2	NA	TRBJ2-2	CASSQGLVGGSGAGELFF	TGCGCCAGCAGCCAAGGCCTCGTCGGCGGGAGCGGGGCCGGGGAGCTGTTTTTT
TRBV7-8	TRBD2	NA	TRBJ2-7	CASSDRRGLGQYF	TGTGCCAGCAGCGATAGGCGGGGGTTGGGGCAGTACTTC
TRBV19	TRBD2	NA	TRBJ2-2	CASTGRKTSGRNTGELFF	TGTGCCAGTACGGGCAGGAAAACTAGCGGGCGGAACACCGGGGAGCTGTTTTTT
TRBV7-9	TRBD1	once	TRBJ1-1	CASSSTGGAGAFF	TGTGCCAGCAGCTCGACAGGGGGCGCTGGGGCTTTCTTT
TRBV25-1	NA	NA	TRBJ2-2	CASSERQGGGGELFF	TGTGCCAGCAGTGAACGACAGGGAGGGGGCGGGGAGCTGTTTTTT
TRBV5-1	TRBD1	NA	TRBJ2-7	CASSPGTEYYEQYF	TGCGCCAGCAGCCCCGGGACAGAGTACTACGAGCAGTACTTC
TRBV3-1/TRBV3-2	NA	NA	TRBJ1-3	CASSQVAEHTIYF	TGTGCCAGCAGCCAAGTGGCCGAGCACACCATATATTTT
TRBV7-9	NA	NA	TRBJ1-5	CASSLDLYQPQHF	TGTGCCAGCAGCTTAGATCTGTATCAGCCCCAGCATTTT
TRBV6-5	NA	once	TRBJ2-5	CASSYGRSQGWTQYF	TGTGCCAGCAGTTATGGACGCAGTCAGGGTTGGACCCAGTACTTC
TRBV5-1	NA	NA	TRBJ1-3	CASSPGGAGNTIYF	TGCGCCAGCAGCCCCGGGGGTGCTGGAAACACCATATATTTT
TRBV30	NA	NA	TRBJ2-2	CAWEGANTGELFF	TGTGCCTGGGAGGGGGCGAACACCGGGGAGCTGTTTTTT
TRBV28	NA	NA	TRBJ1-3	CASSLLQGSGNTIYF	TGTGCCAGCAGTTTATTGCAGGGCTCTGGAAACACCATATATTTT
TRBV28	TRBD1	NA	TRBJ1-1	CASRPTGAYDTEAFF	TGTGCCAGCAGACCGACAGGGGCGTACGACACTGAAGCTTTCTTT
TRBV11-3	NA	once	TRBJ2-5	CASSADTYQETQYF	TGTGCCAGCAGCGCCGATACTTACCAAGAGACCCAGTACTTC
TRBV11-2	NA	NA	TRBJ1-3	CASSFEGTGNTIYF	TGTGCCAGCAGCTTCGAGGGAACTGGAAACACCATATATTTT
TRBV12-3/TRBV12-4	NA	NA	TRBJ2-3	CASSLNGRDTQYF	TGTGCCAGCAGTTTAAACGGTCGCGATACGCAGTATTTT
TRBV19	TRBD1	NA	TRBJ1-5	CASRGGGGGNQPQHF	TGTGCCAGTAGGGGAGGGGGCGGTGGCAATCAGCCCCAGCATTTT
TRBV28	TRBD2	NA	TRBJ2-1	CASSLAGGYNEQFF	TGTGCCAGCAGCTTAGCGGGGGGGTACAATGAGCAGTTCTTC
TRBV6-1	NA	NA	TRBJ2-1	CASSEVAGGGGQFF	TGTGCCAGCAGTGAAGTAGCGGGTGGAGGGGGGCAGTTCTTC
TRBV19	NA	NA	TRBJ2-1	CASSNKLEQFF	TGTGCCAGTAGTAACAAACTAGAGCAGTTCTTC
TRBV2	NA	NA	TRBJ1-1	CASSAGMNTEAFF	TGTGCCAGCAGTGCAGGGATGAACACTGAAGCTTTCTTT
TRBV7-3	TRBD1	NA	TRBJ2-3	CASSPDRGQKDTQYF	TGTGCCAGCAGCCCGGACAGGGGGCAAAAGGATACGCAGTATTTT
TRBV18	NA	NA	TRBJ2-7	CASSPRDREEQYF	TGTGCCAGCTCACCACGGGATAGGGAAGAGCAGTACTTC
TRBV6-6	NA	NA	TRBJ2-1	CASSQQTPWRFF	TGTGCCAGCAGCCAGCAGACCCCGTGGAGGTTCTTC
TRBV7-2	NA	NA	TRBJ1-6	CASSLEAGNNSPLHF	TGTGCCAGCAGCTTAGAGGCAGGAAATAATTCACCCCTCCACTTT
TRBV4-2	NA	NA	TRBJ2-4	CASSPKGGEGGNIQYF	TGTGCCAGCAGCCCAAAAGGGGGGGAAGGGGGAAACATTCAGTACTTC
TRBV6-2/TRBV6-3	TRBD1	NA	TRBJ1-5	CASSLAKGQGIWNQPQHF	TGTGCCAGCAGCCTAGCCAAGGGACAGGGAATTTGGAATCAGCCCCAGCATTTT
TRBV24-1	NA	NA	TRBJ1-2	CATSDFEGSGYTF	TGTGCCACCAGTGATTTTGAGGGGAGCGGCTACACCTTC
TRBV4-1	TRBD2	NA	TRBJ2-1	CASSHPPGLVDEQFF	TGCGCCAGCAGCCATCCTCCGGGACTAGTAGATGAGCAGTTCTTC
TRBV6-5	NA	NA	TRBJ2-5	CASSYTGYQETQYF	TGTGCCAGCAGTTATACGGGATACCAAGAGACCCAGTACTTC
TRBV5-1	NA	NA	TRBJ2-3	CASSSQPSTDTQYF	TGCGCCAGCAGTAGCCAGCCTAGCACAGATACGCAGTATTTT
TRBV19	NA	NA	TRBJ1-5	CASSMGAPRYSNQPQHF	TGTGCCAGTAGTATGGGCGCCCCCCGCTATAGCAATCAGCCCCAGCATTTT
TRBV27	NA	NA	TRBJ1-5	CASSLRDSNQPQHF	TGTGCCAGCAGTTTACGGGACAGCAATCAGCCCCAGCATTTT
TRBV6-1	TRBD1	NA	TRBJ1-1	CASSVIGTGEAFF	TGTGCCAGCAGTGTAATTGGGACAGGTGAAGCTTTCTTT
TRBV7-9	NA	medium-sized	TRBJ1-2	CASSLGTASGYTF	TGTGCCAGCAGCTTAGGCACAGCCAGTGGCTACACCTTC